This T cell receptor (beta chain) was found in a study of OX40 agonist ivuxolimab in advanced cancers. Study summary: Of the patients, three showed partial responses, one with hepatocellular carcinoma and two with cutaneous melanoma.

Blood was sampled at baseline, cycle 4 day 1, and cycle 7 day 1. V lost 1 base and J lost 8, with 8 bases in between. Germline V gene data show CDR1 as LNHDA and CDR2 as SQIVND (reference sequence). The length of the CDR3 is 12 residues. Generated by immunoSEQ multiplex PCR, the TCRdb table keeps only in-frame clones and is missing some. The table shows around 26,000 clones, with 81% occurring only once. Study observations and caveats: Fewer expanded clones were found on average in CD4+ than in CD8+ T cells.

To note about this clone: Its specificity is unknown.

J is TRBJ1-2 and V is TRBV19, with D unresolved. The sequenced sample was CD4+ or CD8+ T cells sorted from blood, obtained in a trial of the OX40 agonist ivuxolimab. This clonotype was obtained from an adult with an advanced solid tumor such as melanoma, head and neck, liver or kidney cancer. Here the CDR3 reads CASSIAREGYTF. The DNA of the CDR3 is TGTGCCAGTAGTATAGCAAGAGAAGGCTACACCTTC.